Following are 16 T cell receptor beta chains from one sample sequenced in a study of cytomegalovirus exposure and HLA in healthy donors. The PCR used 60 Vbeta and 13 Jbeta primers. TCRdb's table, derived via immunoSEQ multiplex PCR, lists solely in-frame clones and lacks some. The data hold over 120,000 clones, with about 74% observed a single time. Sample: PBMCs. Every receptor here comes from a man younger than 35 in good health and CMV-seropositive.

V is TRBV29-1 and J is TRBJ1-3; possibly TRBD1 for D (5 bases). Germline V lookup: CDR1 SQVTM, CDR2 ANQGSEA. Trimming stripped 7 bases from V and 4 bases from J, with 17 bases between. The CDR3 contains 14 residues. The CDR3 sequence: CSGRTGRGGNTIYF. CDR3 nucleotides: TGCAGCGGTAGGACCGGACGGGGGGGAAACACCATATATTTT.

The chain uses TRBV28 and TRBJ2-6, with D hard to call. The CDR3 runs 14 residues. Germline CDR1 is MDHEN and CDR2 is SYDVKM. Trimming stripped 6 bases from V and 0 bases from J, with 6 bases between. The CDR3 nucleotides read TGTGCCAGCAGCGGGTACTCTGGGGCCAACGTCCTGACTTTC. It specifies CASSGYSGANVLTF.

The chain combines TRBV5-3 with TRBJ2-7; D may be TRBD2 (5 bases). TRBV5-3 carries the ORF label, with uncertain function. This CDR3 spans 14 amino acids. The ends were cut back, 0 bases at V and 10 bases at J, with 17 bases in the middle. The CDR3 region is CARSLEGTSGQQYF. The CDR3, as DNA: TGTGCCAGAAGCTTGGAGGGAACTAGTGGGCAACAGTACTTC.

The genes are TRBV7-2 and TRBJ2-7; 8 bases agree with TRBD1. Trimming at V came to 5 bases and at J to 3 bases, leaving 9 bases not matched to a gene. Per germline, CDR1 SGHTA and CDR2 FQGNSA. The CDR3 has 15 amino acids. The CDR3 here is CASSVRWTGFYEQYF. The DNA of the CDR3 is TGTGCCAGCAGCGTCCGGTGGACAGGGTTCTACGAGCAGTACTTC.

Worth noting for this clone: The sample holds other DNA sequences that translate to the same CDR3. The CDR3 is CASSLASGAYNEQFF. The CDR3, as DNA: TGTGCCAGCAGCTTAGCTAGCGGCGCCTACAATGAGCAGTTCTTC. The genes are TRBV7-2 and TRBJ2-1; D might be TRBD2 (6 bases). V lost 0 bases to trimming and J lost 2 bases, with 8 bases between them. The germline V gene has CDR1 SGHTA and CDR2 FQGNSA. The CDR3 is 15 residues long.

The chain joins TRBV21-1 to TRBJ2-5; TRBD1 is the table's D call, not checked against the DNA. TRBV21-1 has pseudogene status. This CDR3 has 13 residues. The CDR3 coding sequence is TGTGCCAGCAGCACAGGGGGCCAAGAGACCCAGTACTTC. The encoded protein is CASSTGGQETQYF.

V and J are TRBV4-3 and TRBJ1-5, with D possibly matching TRBD1 (6 bases). The V end was cut by 0 bases, the J end by 7 bases, with 16 bases between. Germline V gene data show CDR1 as LGHNA and CDR2 as YSLEER. The CDR3 totals 16 residues. CDR3 sequence reads: CASSQDQSVRGQPQHF. The CDR3 DNA sequence: TGCGCCAGCAGCCAAGATCAATCCGTCAGGGGACAGCCCCAGCATTTT.

This clone was seen only once. V and J are TRBV7-2 and TRBJ2-7; the match to TRBD1 covers 7 bases. The germline CDR1 and CDR2 sequences are SGHTA and FQGNSA. V shed 5 bases, J shed 6 bases, and the junction held 16 bases outside the gene matches. The CDR3 covers 16 residues. The CDR3 here is CASSLTTGRIPFEQYF. As DNA, the CDR3 is TGTGCCAGCAGCCTAACGACAGGGCGAATTCCCTTCGAGCAGTACTTC.

The chain has TRBV28 and TRBJ1-4; TRBD1 matches 8 bases. Germline-derived CDR1 and CDR2 are MDHEN and SYDVKM. CDR3 length: 14 amino acids. The ends lost 7 bases at V and 4 bases at J; junction bases unmatched: 5. This chain's CDR3 is CASTRTGLNEKLFF. CDR3 nucleotides: TGTGCCAGCACTCGGACAGGGCTTAATGAAAAACTGTTTTTT.

This clone was picked up a small number of times. This chain links TRBV2 with TRBJ1-2; the D gene is possibly TRBD1 (5 bases). Germline-derived CDR1 and CDR2 are SNHLY and FYNNEI. The CDR3 has 12 residues. Trimming removed 1 base from V and 8 bases from J, with 8 bases in between. The CDR3 here is CASSEGGRGYTF. CDR3 nucleotides: TGTGCCAGCAGTGAAGGGGGCCGGGGCTACACCTTC.

The rearrangement uses TRBV10-3 and TRBJ1-1; possible D gene TRBD1, 5 bases. The CDR3 sequence is 13 residues long. Trimming removed 2 bases from V and 1 base from J, with 5 bases in between. Germline V gene data show CDR1 as ENHRY and CDR2 as SYGVKD. The CDR3 is CAISEGQNTEAFF. The CDR3 region has the DNA TGTGCCATCAGTGAGGGACAGAACACTGAAGCTTTCTTT.

The chain recombines TRBV11-2 with TRBJ1-1; D remains unclear. Germline V lookup: CDR1 SGHAT, CDR2 FQNNGV. V gave up 4 bases and J gave up 3 bases, with 9 bases separating them. This CDR3 is built from 13 residues. CDR3: CASSWAYHTEAFF. The CDR3 region has the DNA TGTGCCAGCAGCTGGGCGTACCACACTGAAGCTTTCTTT.

This clone was detected only a few times. This chain uses TRBV5-4 with TRBJ2-2; 8 bases line up with TRBD1. This CDR3 spans 15 amino acids. Per germline, CDR1 SGHNT and CDR2 YYREEE (reference sequence). V shed 1 base, J shed 6 bases, and the junction held 5 bases outside the gene matches. The DNA for the CDR3 is TGTGCCAGCAGCTTGAATCAACAGGGGGCCGGGGAGCTGTTTTTT. As protein: CASSLNQQGAGELFF.

The genes are TRBV5-4 and TRBJ2-3; 11 bases match TRBD2. The CDR3 has 16 residues. Trimming removed 4 bases from V and 4 bases from J; junction bases left unmatched: 8. The germline CDR1 and CDR2 sequences are SGHNT and YYREEE (reference sequence). CDR3 residues: CASSVSVSGGADTQYF. The CDR3 nucleotides are TGTGCCAGCAGCGTCTCGGTTAGCGGGGGGGCAGATACGCAGTATTTT.

The chain is built from TRBV19 and TRBJ1-2; D may be TRBD1 (5 bases). The germline V gene encodes CDR1 LNHDA and CDR2 SQIVND (reference sequence). The CDR3 covers 13 residues. Trimming pared 9 bases from V and 3 bases from J, leaving 14 bases between. Here the CDR3 DNA reads TGTGCCAGCAGGGAGGTCAGTCACTATGGCTACACCTTC. Protein sequence: CASREVSHYGYTF.

V is TRBV7-2 and J is TRBJ2-7, with 9 bases fitting TRBD1. Per germline, CDR1 SGHTA and CDR2 FQGNSA. The CDR3 is 14 residues long. V trimming: 5 bases; J trimming: 3 bases; junction bases outside the gene matches: 5. In nucleotides, the CDR3 is TGTGCCAGCAGCCACGGGGACAGGGTCTACGAGCAGTACTTC. Protein sequence: CASSHGDRVYEQYF.